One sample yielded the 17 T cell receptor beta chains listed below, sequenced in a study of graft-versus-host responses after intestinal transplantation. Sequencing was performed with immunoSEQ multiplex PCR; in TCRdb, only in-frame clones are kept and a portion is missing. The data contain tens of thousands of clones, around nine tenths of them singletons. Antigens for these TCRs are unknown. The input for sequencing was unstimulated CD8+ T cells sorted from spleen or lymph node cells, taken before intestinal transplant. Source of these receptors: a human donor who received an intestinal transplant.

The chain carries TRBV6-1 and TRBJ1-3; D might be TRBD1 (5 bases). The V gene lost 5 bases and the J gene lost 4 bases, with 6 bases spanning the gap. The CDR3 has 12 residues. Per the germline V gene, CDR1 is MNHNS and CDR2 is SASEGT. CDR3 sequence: CASSSGGNTIYF. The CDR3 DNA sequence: TGTGCCAGCAGTTCAGGGGGAAACACCATATATTTT.

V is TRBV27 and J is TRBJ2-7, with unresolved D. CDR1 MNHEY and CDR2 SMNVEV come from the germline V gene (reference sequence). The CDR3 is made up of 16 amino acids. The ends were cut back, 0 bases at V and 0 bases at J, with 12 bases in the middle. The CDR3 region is CASSLSWVSSSYEQYF. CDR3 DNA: TGTGCCAGCAGTTTATCGTGGGTGTCGAGCTCCTACGAGCAGTACTTC.

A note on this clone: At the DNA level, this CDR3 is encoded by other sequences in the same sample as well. The CDR3 sequence: CASSYSGPYEQYF. CDR3 DNA sequence: TGTGCCAGCAGTTACTCGGGCCCCTACGAGCAGTACTTC. The rearrangement joins TRBV6-5 to TRBJ2-7, with D unresolved. This CDR3 has 13 residues. Germline lookup yields CDR1 MNHEY and CDR2 SVGAGI. Between the trimmed V and J ends, which lost 0 bases and 2 bases, there was a span of 5 bases.

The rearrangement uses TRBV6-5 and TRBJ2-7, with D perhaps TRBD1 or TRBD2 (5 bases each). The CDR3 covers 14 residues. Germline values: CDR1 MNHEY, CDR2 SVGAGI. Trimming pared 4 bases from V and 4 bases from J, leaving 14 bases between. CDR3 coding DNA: TGTGCCAGCAGTTCAGGGAGCGGCACTTACGAGCAGTACTTC. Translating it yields CASSSGSGTYEQYF.

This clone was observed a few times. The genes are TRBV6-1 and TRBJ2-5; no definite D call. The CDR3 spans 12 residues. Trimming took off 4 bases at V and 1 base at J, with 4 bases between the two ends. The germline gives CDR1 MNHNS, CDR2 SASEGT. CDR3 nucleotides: TGTGCCAGCAGTGGGACCCAAGAGACCCAGTACTTC. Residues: CASSGTQETQYF.

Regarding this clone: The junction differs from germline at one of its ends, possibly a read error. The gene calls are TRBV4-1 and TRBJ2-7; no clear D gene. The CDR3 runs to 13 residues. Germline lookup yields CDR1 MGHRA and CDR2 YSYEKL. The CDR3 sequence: CASSFLPVYEQYF. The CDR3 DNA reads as TGTGCCAGCAGCTTCCTTCCCGTCTACGAGCAGTACTTC.

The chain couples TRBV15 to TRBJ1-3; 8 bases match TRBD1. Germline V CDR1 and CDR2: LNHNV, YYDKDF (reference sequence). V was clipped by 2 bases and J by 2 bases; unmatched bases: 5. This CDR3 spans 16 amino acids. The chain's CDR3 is CATSRTLTGAGNTIYF. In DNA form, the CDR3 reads TGTGCCACCAGCAGAACCCTGACAGGGGCTGGAAACACCATATATTTT.

The chain's CDR3 is CASRGTGYTEAFF. The CDR3 region has the DNA TGTGCCAGCAGAGGGACGGGATACACTGAAGCTTTCTTT. This sequence joins TRBV6-5 and TRBJ1-1, with a weak D call TRBD1 (5 bases). Germline loops: CDR1 MNHEY, CDR2 SVGAGI. Trimming stripped 6 bases from V and 3 bases from J, with 11 bases between. The CDR3 runs 13 residues.

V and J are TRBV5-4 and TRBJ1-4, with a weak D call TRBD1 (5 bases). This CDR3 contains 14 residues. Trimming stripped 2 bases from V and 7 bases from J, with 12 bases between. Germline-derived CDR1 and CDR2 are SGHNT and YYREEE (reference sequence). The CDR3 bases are TGTGCCAGCAGCTTCGGGGGGGGTGGTGAAAAACTGTTTTTT. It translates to CASSFGGGGEKLFF.

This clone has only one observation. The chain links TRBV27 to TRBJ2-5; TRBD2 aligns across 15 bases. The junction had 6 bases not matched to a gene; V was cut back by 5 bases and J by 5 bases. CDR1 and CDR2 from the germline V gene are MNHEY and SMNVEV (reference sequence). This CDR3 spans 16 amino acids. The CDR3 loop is CASSLGLAGGRETQYF. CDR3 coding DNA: TGTGCCAGCAGTCTGGGACTAGCGGGAGGCAGGGAGACCCAGTACTTC.

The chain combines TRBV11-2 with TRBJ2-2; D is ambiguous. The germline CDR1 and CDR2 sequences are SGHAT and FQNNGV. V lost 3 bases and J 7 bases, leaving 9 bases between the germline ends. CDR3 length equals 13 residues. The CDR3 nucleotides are TGTGCCAGCAGCTTGGTCGTGGACGGGGAGCTGTTTTTT. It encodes CASSLVVDGELFF.

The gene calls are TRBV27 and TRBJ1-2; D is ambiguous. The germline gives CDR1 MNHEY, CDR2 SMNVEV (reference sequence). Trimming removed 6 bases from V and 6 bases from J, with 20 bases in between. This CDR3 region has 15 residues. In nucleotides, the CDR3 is TGTGCCAGCAGCCTAAGCCGGGCGCCTGGGGATGGCTACACCTTC. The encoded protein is CASSLSRAPGDGYTF.

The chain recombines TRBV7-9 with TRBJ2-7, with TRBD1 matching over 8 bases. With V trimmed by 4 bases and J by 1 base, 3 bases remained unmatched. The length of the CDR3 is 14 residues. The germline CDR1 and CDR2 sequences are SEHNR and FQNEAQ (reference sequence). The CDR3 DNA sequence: TGTGCCAGCAGCTCCCGGGACAGGTCCTACGAGCAGTACTTC. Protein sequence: CASSSRDRSYEQYF.

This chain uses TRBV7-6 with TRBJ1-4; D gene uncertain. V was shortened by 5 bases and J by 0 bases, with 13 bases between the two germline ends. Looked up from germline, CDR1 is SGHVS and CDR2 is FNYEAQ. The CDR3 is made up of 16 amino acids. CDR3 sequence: CASSPYLGPTNEKLFF. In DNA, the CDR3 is TGTGCCAGCAGCCCATACCTGGGCCCAACTAATGAAAAACTGTTTTTT.

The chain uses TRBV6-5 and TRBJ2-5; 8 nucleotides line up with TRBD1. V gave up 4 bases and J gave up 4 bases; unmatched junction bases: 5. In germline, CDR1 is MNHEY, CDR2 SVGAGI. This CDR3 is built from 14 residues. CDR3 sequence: CASSLTGAGETQYF. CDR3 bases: TGTGCCAGCAGTTTGACAGGGGCGGGAGAGACCCAGTACTTC.

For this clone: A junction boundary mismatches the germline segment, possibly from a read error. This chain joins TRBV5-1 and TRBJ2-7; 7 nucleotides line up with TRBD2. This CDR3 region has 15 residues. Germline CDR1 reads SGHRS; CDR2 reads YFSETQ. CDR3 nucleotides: TGTGCCAGCAGCTTGGGGCTAGCGGTAACCTACGAGCAGTACTTC. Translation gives CASSLGLAVTYEQYF.

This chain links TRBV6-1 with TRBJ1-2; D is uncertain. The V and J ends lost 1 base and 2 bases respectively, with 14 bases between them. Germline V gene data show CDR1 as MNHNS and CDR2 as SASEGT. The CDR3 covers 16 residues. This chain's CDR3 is CASSEEGWGGNYGYTF. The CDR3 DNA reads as TGTGCCAGCAGTGAAGAGGGCTGGGGAGGGAACTATGGCTACACCTTC.